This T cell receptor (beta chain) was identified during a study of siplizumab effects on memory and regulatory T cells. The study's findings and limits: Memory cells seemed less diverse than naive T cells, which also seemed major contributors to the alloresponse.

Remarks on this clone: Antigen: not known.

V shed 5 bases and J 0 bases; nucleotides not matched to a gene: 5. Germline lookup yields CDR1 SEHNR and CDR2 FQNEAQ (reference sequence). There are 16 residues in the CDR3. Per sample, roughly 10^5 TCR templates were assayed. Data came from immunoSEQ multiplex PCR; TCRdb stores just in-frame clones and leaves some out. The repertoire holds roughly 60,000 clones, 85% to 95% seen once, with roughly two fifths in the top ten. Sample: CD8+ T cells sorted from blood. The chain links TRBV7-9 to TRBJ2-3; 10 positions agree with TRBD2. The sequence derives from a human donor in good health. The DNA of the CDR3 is TGTGCCAGCAGCCCTAAGACTAGCGGGAGCACAGATACGCAGTATTTT. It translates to CASSPKTSGSTDTQYF.